This T cell receptor (beta chain) is from a study of control samples from healthy donors and cancer patients. The CDR3 sequence is 12 residues long. Germline CDR1 and CDR2: SEHNR and FQNEAQ (reference sequence). V was cut by 5 bases and J by 10 bases, with 14 bases left in between. Clones were read by immunoSEQ multiplex PCR, and TCRdb kept only the in-frame ones, dropping some. This specimen shows some 180,000 clones; the ten leading clones hold 2% to 2.5%. This sequence was found in a woman aged 25 to 39 in good health. The gene calls are TRBV7-9 and TRBJ1-2; D is possibly TRBD1 (5 bases). Sequencing was done on a sample of blood. The CDR3 loop is CASSPWGDAYTF. The CDR3 nucleotides read TGTGCCAGCAGCCCCTGGGGGGATGCCTACACCTTC.